This T cell receptor (beta chain) stems from a study of T cells after yellow fever vaccination. Turning to the study itself: Any fraction with a low cell number was prepared using SMART-Seq v4 Ultra Low Input.

As for this clonotype: The antigen is undetermined.

CDR3 length equals 16 residues. CDR1 is MNHEY and CDR2 is SVGAGI in the germline V gene. With V trimmed by 0 bases and J by 8 bases, 8 bases remained unmatched. MiXCR, applied by TCRdb to the 5' RACE reads, yields one record per CDR3 protein. The sample carries around 310,000 distinct CDR3 sequences, 3.5% to 5% recorded once. Study observations and caveats: Boosting was followed by the reappearance of most primary-vaccination clones (less than 98% CD4, 70% to 90% CD8). Within FACS-sorted repertoires, abundant clonotypes contaminating from the bulk population could be present.

The origin of this receptor is a young man who received the YFV17D yellow fever vaccine. The source was PBMCs, collected 15 days after the yellow fever booster vaccination. This rearrangement joins TRBV6-5 to TRBJ1-4; 8 nucleotides line up with TRBD1. The DNA of the CDR3 is TGTGCCAGCAGTTACTCGTGGACAGGGTTCAGCGAAAAACTGTTTTTT. This gives the protein CASSYSWTGFSEKLFF.